The T cell receptor beta chain under discussion was sequenced for a study of vaccination and CD4 T cells after COVID-19. The Oncomine TCR Beta short-read assay was applied to DNA of cultured CD4+ T cells. TCRdb called the PCR reads again in MiXCR, with one record for every CDR3 protein. There are under 10,000 distinct CDR3 sequences in the sample; 38% occur only once, and approximately 13% lies in the top ten. This clonotype is labeled as medium-sized. Its antigen is unknown. V shed 5 bases, J shed 1 base, and the junction held 6 bases outside the gene matches. The germline V gene has CDR1 DFQATT and CDR2 SNEGSKA (reference sequence). This CDR3 contains 14 residues. Treatment noted: roughly ten-day PBMC culture with coronavirus spike peptide pools or control peptides (ViraFEST assay). Gathering of the CD4+ T cells, from the unexposed donor, took place before the COVID-19 pandemic (2011-2018). ViraFEST used peptide pools to expand antigen-specific T cells before TCR sequencing.

Study observations and caveats: A relatively small number of convalescent patients were studied, and no early post-infection timepoints were included.

The chain uses TRBV20-1 and TRBJ1-2; 8 nucleotides align to TRBD1. This sequence was found in a human donor in good health. The sequenced sample was CD4+ T cells from blood, cultured in vitro. The CDR3 region is CSAREQGVNYGYTF. The CDR3 DNA is TGCAGTGCTCGGGAACAGGGGGTTAACTATGGCTACACCTTC.